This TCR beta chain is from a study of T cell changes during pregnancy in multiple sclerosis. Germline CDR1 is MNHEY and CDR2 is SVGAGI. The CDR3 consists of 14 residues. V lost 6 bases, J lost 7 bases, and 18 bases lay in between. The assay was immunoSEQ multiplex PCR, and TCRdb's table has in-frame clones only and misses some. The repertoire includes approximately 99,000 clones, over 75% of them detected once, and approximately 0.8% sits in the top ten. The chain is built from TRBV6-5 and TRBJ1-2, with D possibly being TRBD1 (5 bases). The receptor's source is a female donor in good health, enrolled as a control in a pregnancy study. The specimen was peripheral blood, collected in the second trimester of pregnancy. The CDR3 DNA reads TGTGCCAGCAGCAGGGCTGCTATAGGGGCTGGCTACACCTTC. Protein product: CASSRAAIGAGYTF.